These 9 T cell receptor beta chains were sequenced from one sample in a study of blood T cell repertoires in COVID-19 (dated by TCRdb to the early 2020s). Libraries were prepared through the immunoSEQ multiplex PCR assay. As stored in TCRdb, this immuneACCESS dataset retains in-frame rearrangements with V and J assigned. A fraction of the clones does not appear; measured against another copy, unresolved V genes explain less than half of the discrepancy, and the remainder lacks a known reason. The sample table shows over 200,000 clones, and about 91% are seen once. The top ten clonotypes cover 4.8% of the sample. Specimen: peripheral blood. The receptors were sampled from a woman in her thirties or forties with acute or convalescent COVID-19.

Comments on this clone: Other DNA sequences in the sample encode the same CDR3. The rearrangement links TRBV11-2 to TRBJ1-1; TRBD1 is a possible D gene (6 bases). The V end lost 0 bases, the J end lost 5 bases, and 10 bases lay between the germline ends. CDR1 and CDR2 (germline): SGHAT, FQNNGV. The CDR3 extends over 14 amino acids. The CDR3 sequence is CASSLDRQGTEAFF. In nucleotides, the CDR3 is TGTGCCAGCAGCTTAGATCGGCAGGGGACTGAAGCTTTCTTT.

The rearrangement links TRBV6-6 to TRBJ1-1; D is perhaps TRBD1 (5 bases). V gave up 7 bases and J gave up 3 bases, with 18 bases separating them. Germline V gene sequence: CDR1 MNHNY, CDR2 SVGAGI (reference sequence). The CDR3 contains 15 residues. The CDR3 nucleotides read TGTGCCAGCAACCCTTCGGTAGGGGCGTACACTGAAGCTTTCTTT. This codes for CASNPSVGAYTEAFF.

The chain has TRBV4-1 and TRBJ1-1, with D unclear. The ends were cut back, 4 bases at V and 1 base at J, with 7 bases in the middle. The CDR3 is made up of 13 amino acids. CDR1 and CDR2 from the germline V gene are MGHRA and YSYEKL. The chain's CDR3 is CASSLSGNTEAFF. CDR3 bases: TGCGCCAGCAGCCTCTCAGGGAACACTGAAGCTTTCTTT.

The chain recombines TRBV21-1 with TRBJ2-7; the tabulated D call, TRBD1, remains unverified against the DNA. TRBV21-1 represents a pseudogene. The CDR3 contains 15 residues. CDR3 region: CASSNLLHSSYEQYV. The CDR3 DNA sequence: TGTGCCAGCAGCAACCTTCTCCACAGCTCCTACGAGCAGTACGTC.

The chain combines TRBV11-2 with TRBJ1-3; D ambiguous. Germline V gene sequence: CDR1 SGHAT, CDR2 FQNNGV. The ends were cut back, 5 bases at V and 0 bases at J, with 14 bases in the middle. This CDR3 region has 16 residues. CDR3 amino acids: CASSVQNLYSGNTIYF. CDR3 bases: TGTGCCAGCAGCGTACAGAATCTATACTCTGGAAACACCATATATTTT.

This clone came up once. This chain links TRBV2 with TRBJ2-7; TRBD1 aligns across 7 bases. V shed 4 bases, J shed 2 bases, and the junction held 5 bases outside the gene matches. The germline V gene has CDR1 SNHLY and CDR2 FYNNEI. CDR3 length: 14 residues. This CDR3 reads CASSATGTAYEQYV. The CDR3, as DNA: TGTGCCAGCAGTGCGACCGGGACAGCCTACGAGCAGTACGTC.

CDR3 DNA sequence: TGTGCCAGCAGCACCAAAGCTAGCGGGGGACTAAACACCGGGGAGCTGTTTTTT. Its translation is CASSTKASGGLNTGELFF. The J gene is TRBJ2-2, the V gene TRBV5-5, with TRBD2 matching over 10 bases. Germline CDR1 reads SGHKS; CDR2 reads YYEKEE (reference sequence). The CDR3 covers 18 residues. The V segment lost 4 bases and the J segment 2 bases; nucleotides outside the gene matches: 11.

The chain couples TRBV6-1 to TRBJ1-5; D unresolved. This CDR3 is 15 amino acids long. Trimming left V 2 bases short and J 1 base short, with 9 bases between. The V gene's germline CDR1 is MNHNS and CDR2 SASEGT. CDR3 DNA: TGTGCCAGCAGTGAATCCGGGGTGAGCAATCAGCCCCAGCATTTT. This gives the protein CASSESGVSNQPQHF.

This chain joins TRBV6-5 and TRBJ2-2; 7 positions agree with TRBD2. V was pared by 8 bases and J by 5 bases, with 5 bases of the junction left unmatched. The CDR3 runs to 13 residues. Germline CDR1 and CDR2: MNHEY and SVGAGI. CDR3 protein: CASLRGGTGELFF. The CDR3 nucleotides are TGTGCCAGCCTCCGGGGAGGGACCGGGGAGCTGTTTTTT.